These 24 T cell receptor beta chains came from one sample sequenced in a study of cytomegalovirus exposure and HLA in healthy donors. PCR used 60 Vbeta primers and 13 Jbeta primers. Using immunoSEQ multiplex PCR, the repertoire was profiled, and TCRdb retains in-frame clones only, with some absent. In total, the table holds over 100,000 clones. The source material was PBMCs. The receptors originated from a man aged 25 to 40 in good health and CMV-seronegative.

The chain carries TRBV27 and TRBJ2-7, with 8 bases aligning to TRBD1. In germline, CDR1 is MNHEY, CDR2 SMNVEV (reference sequence). The CDR3 is 16 amino acids. Losses at the gene ends were 0 bases for V and 3 bases for J; bases not matched to a gene: 7. CDR3 amino acids: CASSLSGTGLGYEQYF. CDR3 nucleotides: TGTGCCAGCAGTTTATCCGGGACAGGTTTAGGCTACGAGCAGTACTTC.

The chain recombines TRBV19 with TRBJ1-3; the D gene is possibly TRBD1 (5 bases). The CDR3 covers 15 residues. Trimming removed 3 bases at V and 0 bases at J, with 9 bases between. CDR1 is LNHDA and CDR2 is SQIVND in the germline V gene (reference sequence). The CDR3 spells CASSITGDSGNTIYF. The DNA of the CDR3 is TGTGCCAGTAGTATCACAGGTGACTCTGGAAACACCATATATTTT.

This chain uses TRBV7-3 with TRBJ2-1; TRBD2 matches at 7 bases. Germline CDR1 reads SGHTA; CDR2 reads FQGTGA. The CDR3 runs to 20 residues. V shed 5 bases, J shed 4 bases, and the junction held 23 bases outside the gene matches. CDR3 residues: CASSPRQGEGQLARYNEQFF. The CDR3 DNA reads as TGTGCCAGCAGCCCCCGGCAGGGCGAAGGTCAACTAGCGCGGTACAATGAGCAGTTCTTC. Full variable domain (outside the CDR3, taken from reference TRBV7-3 and TRBJ2-1): GAGVSQTPSNKVTEKGKYVELRCDPISGHTALYWYRQSLGQGPEFLIYFQGTGAADDSGLPNDRFFAVRPEGSVSTLKIQRTERGDSAVYLCASSPRQGEGQLARYNEQFFGPGTRLTVL.

V usage is TRBV18 and J usage is TRBJ1-1; D is unclear. Per germline, CDR1 KGHSH and CDR2 LQKENI. This CDR3 spans 12 amino acids. V lost 3 bases and J lost 7, with 9 bases in between. CDR3 coding DNA: TGTGCCAGCTCACCCATGGCAGGTGAAGCTTTCTTT. Its translation is CASSPMAGEAFF.

The V and J genes are TRBV10-3 and TRBJ2-1; D unclear. V lost 3 bases and J 8 bases, leaving 11 bases between the germline ends. CDR3 length: 13 residues. Germline V gene data show CDR1 as ENHRY and CDR2 as SYGVKD. The CDR3 here is CAISDPPGHEQFF. CDR3 bases: TGTGCCATCAGTGACCCGCCAGGTCATGAGCAGTTCTTC.

CDR3 coding DNA: TGTGCCTGGGCCCCAGGGGGGAACACTGAAGCTTTCTTT. Its protein is CAWAPGGNTEAFF. This chain uses TRBV30 with TRBJ1-1; 7 bases align to TRBD1. This CDR3 has 13 amino acids. The ends lost 5 bases at V and 1 base at J; junction bases unmatched: 4. Germline-derived CDR1 and CDR2 are GTSNPN and SVGIG (reference sequence).

The genes are TRBV2 and TRBJ2-5; TRBD2 might be the D (6 bases). The V end was cut by 7 bases, the J end by 7 bases, with 16 bases between. Germline V gene sequence: CDR1 SNHLY, CDR2 FYNNEI. The CDR3 loop spans 13 amino acids. Here the CDR3 DNA reads TGTGCCAGCACCGGAGTGGCGGAGGGGACCCAGTACTTC. Its protein product is CASTGVAEGTQYF.

The chain recombines TRBV5-4 with TRBJ1-2, with TRBD1 matching 8 bases. The V gene's germline CDR1 is SGHNT and CDR2 YYREEE (reference sequence). V shed 3 bases and J 8 bases; nucleotides not matched to a gene: 12. The CDR3 spans 15 residues. The CDR3 spells CASSSTGVGREGYTF. The CDR3 bases are TGTGCCAGCAGCTCGACAGGGGTGGGTCGGGAAGGCTACACCTTC.

The rearrangement links TRBV5-6 to TRBJ2-5, with D possibly matching TRBD2 (6 bases). Germline V lookup: CDR1 SGHDT, CDR2 YYEEEE. The CDR3 loop spans 14 amino acids. With 1 base removed from V and 4 bases from J, the gap between germline ends came to 11 bases. This chain's CDR3 is CASSLTGLGETQYF. As DNA, the CDR3 is TGTGCCAGCAGCTTGACGGGACTCGGAGAGACCCAGTACTTC.

Comment on this clone: Other DNA sequences of this sample code for an identical CDR3. The CDR3, as DNA: TGTGCCAGCAGTGATGGGGGACTAGGAGGCTACACCTTC. It specifies CASSDGGLGGYTF. This chain uses TRBV2 with TRBJ1-2; D possibly corresponds to TRBD1 (5 bases). Looked up from germline, CDR1 is SNHLY and CDR2 is FYNNEI. This CDR3 region has 13 residues. Trimming took off 3 bases at V and 8 bases at J, with 13 bases between the two ends.

The V and J genes are TRBV5-1 and TRBJ2-2; 10 positions match TRBD1. The J segment lost 5 bases and the V segment lost 4 bases, leaving 5 bases of the junction unmatched. Germline V CDR1 and CDR2: SGHRS, YFSETQ. The CDR3 covers 15 residues. In DNA form, the CDR3 reads TGCGCCAGCAGCGTGGACAGGGGGGTTACCGGGGAGCTGTTTTTT. Its translation: CASSVDRGVTGELFF. The full variable domain, completed using reference TRBV5-1 and TRBJ2-2, is KAGVTQTPRYLIKTRGQQVTLSCSPISGHRSVSWYQQTPGQGLQFLFEYFSETQRNKGNFPGRFSGRQFSNSRSEMNVSTLELGDSALYLCASSVDRGVTGELFFGEGSRLTVL.

The gene calls are TRBV7-2 and TRBJ2-1, with TRBD1 as a possible D gene (6 bases). V was shortened by 4 bases and J by 2 bases, with 12 bases between the two germline ends. The CDR3 totals 15 residues. CDR1 SGHTA and CDR2 FQGNSA come from the germline V gene. The CDR3, as DNA: TGTGCCAGCAGCTCTGGGGACAATGCCTACAATGAGCAGTTCTTC. Translating gives CASSSGDNAYNEQFF. Together with reference TRBV7-2 and TRBJ2-1, the CDR3 gives the full variable domain: GAGVSQSPSNKVTEKGKDVELRCDPISGHTALYWYRQSLGQGLEFLIYFQGNSAPDKSGLPSDRFSAERTGGSVSTLTIQRTQQEDSAVYLCASSSGDNAYNEQFFGPGTRLTVL.

V gene TRBV13 combines with J gene TRBJ2-2; 9 bases align to TRBD2. Germline CDR1 PRHDT, CDR2 FYEKMQ (reference sequence). V lost 1 base and J lost 4; bases outside the gene matches: 4. This CDR3 has 16 residues. The CDR3 nucleotides are TGTGCCAGCAGCTTAGTTGCGGGGGGGCCCACCGGGGAGCTGTTTTTT. Its translation is CASSLVAGGPTGELFF.

The CDR3, as DNA: TGTGCCAGTAGGGCCCCGAAGGGGGCAGACACTGAAGCTTTCTTT. Translation: CASRAPKGADTEAFF. V usage is TRBV19 and J usage is TRBJ1-1; 7 bases map to TRBD1. V shed 6 bases, J shed 3 bases, and the junction held 10 bases outside the gene matches. CDR1 is LNHDA and CDR2 is SQIVND in the germline V gene (reference sequence). The CDR3 totals 15 residues.

The V call is TRBV5-1, the J call TRBJ1-2, with D tentatively TRBD1 (5 bases). The CDR3 loop spans 15 amino acids. Trimming stripped 2 bases from V and 3 bases from J, with 14 bases between. Germline V lookup: CDR1 SGHRS, CDR2 YFSETQ. The CDR3 coding sequence is TGCGCCAGCAGCTTATATTCGGGGGAGGACTATGGCTACACCTTC. The encoded protein is CASSLYSGEDYGYTF.

The rearrangement joins TRBV5-6 to TRBJ1-2; D is unclear. The CDR3 has 13 amino acids. V lost 0 bases to trimming and J lost 3 bases, with 6 bases between them. CDR1 and CDR2 from the germline V gene are SGHDT and YYEEEE. CDR3 amino acids: CASSLDSHYGYTF. CDR3 nucleotides: TGTGCCAGCAGCTTGGACAGTCACTATGGCTACACCTTC. The variable domain in full, completed from reference TRBV5-6 and TRBJ1-2, reads DAGVTQSPTHLIKTRGQQVTLRCSPKSGHDTVSWYQQALGQGPQFIFQYYEEEERQRGNFPDRFSGHQFPNYSSELNVNALLLGDSALYLCASSLDSHYGYTFGSGTRLTVV.

The CDR3 is CASSLWRGGPGDTQYF. The CDR3 bases are TGCGCCAGCAGCTTGTGGCGGGGGGGGCCCGGAGATACGCAGTATTTT. The rearrangement links TRBV5-1 to TRBJ2-3; 9 nucleotides match TRBD2. Germline CDR1 SGHRS, CDR2 YFSETQ. CDR3 size: 16 residues. Trimming cost V 1 base and J 5 bases; bases outside gene matches: 8.

V gene TRBV6-5 combines with J gene TRBJ2-7; 7 bases are a match to TRBD2. CDR1 is MNHEY and CDR2 is SVGAGI in the germline V gene. The ends lost 2 bases at V and 1 base at J; junction bases unmatched: 2. The CDR3 contains 14 residues. The CDR3 spells CASSYGGGSYEQYF. The CDR3 DNA sequence: TGTGCCAGCAGTTACGGGGGGGGATCCTACGAGCAGTACTTC.

The chain employs TRBV6-6 and TRBJ2-7, with D perhaps matching TRBD1 (6 bases). The CDR3 loop spans 14 amino acids. Trimming removed 8 bases from V and 4 bases from J, with 18 bases in between. Germline V gives CDR1 MNHNY, CDR2 SVGAGI (reference sequence). This CDR3 reads CASVAGQGYYEQYF. The CDR3 nucleotides are TGTGCCAGCGTTGCGGGCCAGGGGTATTACGAGCAGTACTTC.

V usage is TRBV6-1 and J usage is TRBJ2-5; 11 bases match TRBD1. CDR1 and CDR2 (germline): MNHNS, SASEGT. After removal of 1 base from V and 5 bases from J, the junction contained 3 bases not matched to a gene. This CDR3 spans 15 amino acids. CDR3 protein: CASSEGTGGRETQYF. The CDR3 DNA is TGTGCCAGCAGTGAAGGGACAGGGGGCCGGGAGACCCAGTACTTC.

This sequence joins TRBV29-1 and TRBJ2-7, with D unresolved. Germline loops: CDR1 SQVTM, CDR2 ANQGSEA. The CDR3 is 13 residues long. V was cut by 7 bases and J by 2 bases, with 15 bases left in between. As DNA, the CDR3 is TGCAGCGCCGAAGGCGCGGAGACCTACGAGCAGTACTTC. Translating gives CSAEGAETYEQYF.

This rearrangement joins TRBV28 to TRBJ2-7, with 9 bases fitting TRBD2. Germline loops: CDR1 MDHEN, CDR2 SYDVKM. The V and J ends lost 5 bases and 3 bases, in that order; junction bases with no gene match: 8. The CDR3 runs to 15 residues. CDR3 sequence: CASSGPGTSSYEQYF. CDR3 DNA: TGTGCCAGCAGTGGGCCCGGGACTAGCAGCTACGAGCAGTACTTC.

This chain uses TRBV7-9 with TRBJ2-3; D possibly corresponds to TRBD2 (6 bases). The CDR3 runs to 19 residues. V was shortened by 5 bases and J by 0 bases, with 24 bases between the two germline ends. CDR1 and CDR2 (germline): SEHNR, FQNEAQ (reference sequence). CDR3 region: CASSPRLRGLTTSTDTQYF. CDR3 nucleotides: TGTGCCAGCAGCCCTAGGCTGCGGGGCCTCACCACTAGCACAGATACGCAGTATTTT.

The chain employs TRBV28 and TRBJ1-2; the D gene is possibly TRBD1 (5 bases). The CDR3 is 14 amino acids. The germline V and J ends were trimmed by 4 bases and 2 bases, with 11 bases remaining between them. Germline V gene sequence: CDR1 MDHEN, CDR2 SYDVKM. DNA for the CDR3: TGTGCCAGCAGTTCCCCAGGGAAAAACTATGGCTACACCTTC. It yields the protein CASSSPGKNYGYTF.